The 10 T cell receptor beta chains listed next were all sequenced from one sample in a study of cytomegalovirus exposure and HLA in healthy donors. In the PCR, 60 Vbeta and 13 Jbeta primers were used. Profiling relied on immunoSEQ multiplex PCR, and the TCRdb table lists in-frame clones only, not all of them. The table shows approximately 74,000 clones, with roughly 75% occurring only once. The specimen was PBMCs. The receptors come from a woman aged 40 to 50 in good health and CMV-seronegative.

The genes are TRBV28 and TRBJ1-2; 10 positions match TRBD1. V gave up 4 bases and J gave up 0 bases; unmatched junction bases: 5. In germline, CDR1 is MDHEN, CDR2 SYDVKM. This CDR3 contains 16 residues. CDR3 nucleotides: TGTGCCAGCAGTTGGGACAGGGGTGGGACTAACTATGGCTACACCTTC. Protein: CASSWDRGGTNYGYTF.

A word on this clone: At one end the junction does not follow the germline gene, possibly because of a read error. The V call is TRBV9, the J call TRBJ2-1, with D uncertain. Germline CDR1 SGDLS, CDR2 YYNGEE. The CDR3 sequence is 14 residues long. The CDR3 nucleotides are TGTGCCAGCAGCGATGGTTCCGCCTACCATGAGCAGTTCTTC. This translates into CASSDGSAYHEQFF.

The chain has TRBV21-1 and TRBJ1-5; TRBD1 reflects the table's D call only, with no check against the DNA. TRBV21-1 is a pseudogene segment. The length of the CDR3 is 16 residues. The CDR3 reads CASSKEGRGNNQPQHF. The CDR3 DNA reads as TGTGCCAGCAGCAAAGAGGGCAGGGGCAACAATCAGCCCCAGCATTTT.

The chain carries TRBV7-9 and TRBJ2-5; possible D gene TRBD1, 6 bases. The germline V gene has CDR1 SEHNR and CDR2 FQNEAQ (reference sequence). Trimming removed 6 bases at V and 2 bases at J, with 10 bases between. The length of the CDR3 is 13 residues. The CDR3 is CASRLTGQETQYF. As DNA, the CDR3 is TGTGCCAGCAGACTTACAGGGCAAGAGACCCAGTACTTC.

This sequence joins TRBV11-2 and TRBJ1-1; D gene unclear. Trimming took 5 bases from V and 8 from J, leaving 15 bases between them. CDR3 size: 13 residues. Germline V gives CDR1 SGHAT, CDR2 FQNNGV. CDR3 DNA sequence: TGTGCCAGCAGCCTTACCCGCGGGGTCGAAGCTTTCTTT. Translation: CASSLTRGVEAFF.

In DNA form, the CDR3 reads TGTGCCATCAGTGGTGGGACTAGCGGGAGGGCAGATACGCAGTATTTT. Its translation is CAISGGTSGRADTQYF. The chain carries TRBV10-3 and TRBJ2-3, with 16 positions matching TRBD2. V was pared by 4 bases and J by 4 bases, with 2 bases of the junction left unmatched. The CDR3 sequence is 16 residues long. Germline V gives CDR1 ENHRY, CDR2 SYGVKD.

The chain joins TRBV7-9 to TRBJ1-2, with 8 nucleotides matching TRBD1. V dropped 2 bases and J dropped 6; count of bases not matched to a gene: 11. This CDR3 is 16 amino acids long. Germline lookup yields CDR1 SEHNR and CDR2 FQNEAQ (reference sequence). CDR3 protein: CASSLLFSVDRDGYTF. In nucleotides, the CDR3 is TGTGCCAGCAGCTTACTGTTTTCGGTGGACAGGGATGGCTACACCTTC.

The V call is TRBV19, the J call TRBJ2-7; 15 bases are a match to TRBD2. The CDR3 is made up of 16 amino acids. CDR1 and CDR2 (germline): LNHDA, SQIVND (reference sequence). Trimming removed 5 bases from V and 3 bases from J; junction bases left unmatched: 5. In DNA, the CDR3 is TGTGCCAGTAGTGGAGGACTAGCGGGAGGGATCTACGAGCAGTACTTC. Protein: CASSGGLAGGIYEQYF. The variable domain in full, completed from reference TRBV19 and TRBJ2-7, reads DGGITQSPKYLFRKEGQNVTLSCEQNLNHDAMYWYRQDPGQGLRLIYYSQIVNDFQKGDIAEGYSVSREKKESFPLTVTSAQKNPTAFYLCASSGGLAGGIYEQYFGPGTRLTVT.

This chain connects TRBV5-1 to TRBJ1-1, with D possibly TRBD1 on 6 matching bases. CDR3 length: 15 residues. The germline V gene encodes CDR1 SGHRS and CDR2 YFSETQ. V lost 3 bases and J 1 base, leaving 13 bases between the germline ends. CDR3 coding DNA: TGCGCCAGCAGCTCCTTACAGGGCGGGAACACTGAAGCTTTCTTT. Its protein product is CASSSLQGGNTEAFF.

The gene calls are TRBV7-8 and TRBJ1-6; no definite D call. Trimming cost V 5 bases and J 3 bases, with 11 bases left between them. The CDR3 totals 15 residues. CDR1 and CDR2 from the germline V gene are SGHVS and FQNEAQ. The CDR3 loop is CASSTDGNYNSPLHF. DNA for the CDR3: TGTGCCAGCAGCACGGACGGGAACTATAATTCACCCCTCCACTTT.